These 5 T cell receptor beta chains originate from one sample sequenced in a study of graft-versus-host responses after intestinal transplantation. Assay used: immunoSEQ multiplex PCR; TCRdb lists only in-frame clones, some missing. In the table there are over 20,000 clones, 80% to 95% of which are singletons. Sequences were derived from PBMCs, sampled about 260 days after intestinal transplant. The receptors derive from a human patient who received an intestinal transplant, so some T cells may come from the graft donor.

This clone was detected once. V gene TRBV7-2 combines with J gene TRBJ2-3; 7 positions match TRBD1. In germline, CDR1 is SGHTA, CDR2 FQGNSA. This CDR3 region has 14 residues. V trimming: 4 bases; J trimming: 6 bases; junction bases outside the gene matches: 7. The CDR3 DNA follows: TGTGCCAGCAGCTCAGGGACAGCGCTGGATACGCAGTATTTT. Residues: CASSSGTALDTQYF.

Only one count was recorded for this clone. V gene TRBV6-1 combines with J gene TRBJ2-7; 9 bases map to TRBD1. Germline V gene sequence: CDR1 MNHNS, CDR2 SASEGT. V lost 1 base and J lost 8; bases outside the gene matches: 3. This CDR3 spans 13 amino acids. In nucleotides, the CDR3 is TGTGCCAGCAGTGAAGACAGGGGGCGCAAGCAGTACTTC. Translation gives CASSEDRGRKQYF.

The chain is built from TRBV4-1 and TRBJ2-5; 12 nucleotides align to TRBD2. The DNA end is more similar to TRBJ2-7, so the J call may be wrong. The CDR3 runs to 21 residues. Germline V gives CDR1 MGHRA, CDR2 YSYEKL. The CDR3 sequence: CASSQGAGLAGRDVIGYEQYF. CDR3 coding DNA: TGCGCCAGCAGCCAAGGGGCTGGACTAGCGGGGCGGGATGTAATAGGCTACGAGCAGTACTTC.

This chain links TRBV28 with TRBJ2-1; the match to TRBD2 covers 10 bases. CDR3 length: 16 amino acids. Germline V gives CDR1 MDHEN, CDR2 SYDVKM. V trimming: 6 bases; J trimming: 3 bases; junction bases outside the gene matches: 8. The CDR3 DNA reads as TGTGCCAGCAGGGACGGGACTAGCGAGGACTACAATGAGCAGTTCTTC. Protein product: CASRDGTSEDYNEQFF.

The chain joins TRBV18 to TRBJ1-5; D remains ambiguous. The germline V gene encodes CDR1 KGHSH and CDR2 LQKENI. The CDR3 is 14 residues long. V gave up 2 bases and J gave up 2 bases, with 7 bases separating them. CDR3 region: CASSPRRGNQPQHF. The CDR3 DNA sequence: TGTGCCAGCTCACCAAGGCGGGGCAATCAGCCCCAGCATTTT.